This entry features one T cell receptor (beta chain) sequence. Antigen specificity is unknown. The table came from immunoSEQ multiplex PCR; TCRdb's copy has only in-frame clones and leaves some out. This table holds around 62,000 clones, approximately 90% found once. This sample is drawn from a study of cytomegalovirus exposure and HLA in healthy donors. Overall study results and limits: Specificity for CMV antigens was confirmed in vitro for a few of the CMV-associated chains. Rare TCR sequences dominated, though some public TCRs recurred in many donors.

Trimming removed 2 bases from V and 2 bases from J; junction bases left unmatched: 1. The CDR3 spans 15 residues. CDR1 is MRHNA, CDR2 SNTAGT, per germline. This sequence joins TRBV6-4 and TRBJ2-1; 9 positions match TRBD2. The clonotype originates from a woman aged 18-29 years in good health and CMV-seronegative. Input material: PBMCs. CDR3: CASSDVAGAYNEQFF. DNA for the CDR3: TGTGCCAGCAGTGACGTAGCGGGGGCCTACAATGAGCAGTTCTTC.